The 11 T cell receptor beta chains below come from one sample, sequenced in a study of OX40 agonist ivuxolimab in advanced cancers. Assay: immunoSEQ multiplex PCR; the TCRdb copy retains only in-frame clones and omits some. The sample yields 70,000 or so clones, around 83% seen once. The starting material was CD4+ or CD8+ T cells sorted from blood, obtained in a trial of the OX40 agonist ivuxolimab. These receptors came from an adult with an advanced solid tumor such as melanoma, head and neck, liver or kidney cancer.

The chain couples TRBV5-4 to TRBJ2-7, with TRBD2 as a possible D gene (6 bases). Trimming removed 2 bases from V and 3 bases from J, with 12 bases in between. Germline CDR1 SGHNT, CDR2 YYREEE (reference sequence). The CDR3 consists of 14 residues. The CDR3 reads CASSFGTSNYEQYF. DNA of the CDR3: TGTGCCAGCAGCTTTGGGACTTCAAACTACGAGCAGTACTTC.

Here the CDR3 DNA reads TGTGCCAGCAGCCCGAGGACAGGGGTCGCAGATACGCAGTATTTT. Its protein product is CASSPRTGVADTQYF. The chain is built from TRBV5-4 and TRBJ2-3; 9 bases are a match to TRBD1. Germline-derived CDR1 and CDR2 are SGHNT and YYREEE (reference sequence). CDR3 size: 15 residues. V gave up 4 bases and J gave up 4 bases; unmatched junction bases: 7.

The chain couples TRBV9 to TRBJ2-5; TRBD2 matches at 9 bases. The V gene's germline CDR1 is SGDLS and CDR2 YYNGEE. The V segment lost 3 bases and the J segment 3 bases; nucleotides outside the gene matches: 3. This CDR3 contains 14 residues. CDR3 residues: CASSASGTKETQYF. The CDR3 region has the DNA TGTGCCAGCAGCGCTAGCGGGACTAAAGAGACCCAGTACTTC.

This clone was counted a few times. This chain uses TRBV10-3 with TRBJ2-1; 10 positions agree with TRBD2. V shed 6 bases and J 7 bases; nucleotides not matched to a gene: 9. Germline CDR1 ENHRY, CDR2 SYGVKD. This CDR3 comprises 15 residues. The DNA for the CDR3 is TGTGCCATCAGCCAACTAGCGGGACCTGGGAATGAGCAGTTCTTC. Translation: CAISQLAGPGNEQFF.

V and J are TRBV19 and TRBJ2-5, with 7 bases that match TRBD2. This CDR3 is built from 14 residues. Germline-derived CDR1 and CDR2 are LNHDA and SQIVND (reference sequence). V was pared by 6 bases and J by 2 bases, with 6 bases of the junction left unmatched. The CDR3 loop reads CASSSGKMQETQYF. The CDR3 DNA sequence: TGTGCCAGTAGCAGCGGGAAGATGCAAGAGACCCAGTACTTC.

In its sample, this clone was seen once. The chain is built from TRBV15 and TRBJ1-2; D not resolved. The length of the CDR3 is 15 residues. Looked up from germline, CDR1 is LNHNV and CDR2 is YYDKDF (reference sequence). V shed 1 base and J shed 1 base, with 10 bases lying between them. The CDR3 is CATSRGGNNNYGYTF. The CDR3 nucleotides are TGTGCCACCAGCAGAGGAGGAAATAATAACTATGGCTACACCTTC. The whole variable domain, remainder taken from reference TRBV15 and TRBJ1-2, is DAMVIQNPRYQVTQFGKPVTLSCSQTLNHNVMYWYQQKSSQAPKLLFHYYDKDFNNEADTPDNFQSRRPNTSFCFLDIRSPGLGDTAMYLCATSRGGNNNYGYTFGSGTRLTVV.

The V call is TRBV6-1, the J call TRBJ1-3; maybe TRBD1 (5 bases). The CDR3 consists of 15 residues. V was clipped by 4 bases and J by 3 bases, with 13 bases between them. Germline V CDR1 and CDR2: MNHNS, SASEGT. The CDR3 reads CASSVEGRGGNTIYF. CDR3 DNA: TGTGCCAGCAGTGTAGAAGGGAGGGGTGGAAACACCATATATTTT.

This clone was observed a few times. V is TRBV6-6 and J is TRBJ1-2; the D is unclear. Trimming took 6 bases from V and 2 from J, leaving 7 bases between them. The CDR3 totals 12 residues. CDR1 and CDR2 (germline): MNHNY, SVGAGI (reference sequence). CDR3 bases: TGTGCCAGCAGGGACGGGAACTATGGCTACACCTTC. Its translation: CASRDGNYGYTF.

This chain links TRBV4-1 with TRBJ1-2, with no clear D. V dropped 4 bases and J dropped 0 bases, with 12 bases sitting between them. CDR3 size: 15 residues. Looked up from germline, CDR1 is MGHRA and CDR2 is YSYEKL. The CDR3, as DNA: TGCGCCAGCAGCCGGCCCGACGGCGCTAACTATGGCTACACCTTC. It codes for CASSRPDGANYGYTF.

The chain employs TRBV9 and TRBJ2-3; D is perhaps TRBD1 (5 bases). This CDR3 contains 16 residues. The germline V gene has CDR1 SGDLS and CDR2 YYNGEE. V lost 2 bases and J 0 bases, leaving 13 bases between the germline ends. The CDR3 DNA reads as TGTGCCAGCAGCGTCTTCCAGGGTGCTAGCACAGATACGCAGTATTTT. This codes for CASSVFQGASTDTQYF.

Comment on this clone: No DNA is shown, since the ends of the CDR3 on it are uncertain; the CDR3 is the one TCRdb lists. The genes are TRBV6-1 and TRBJ2-7; TRBD1 is the table's D call and was not checked against the DNA. The CDR3 region is 13 residues in length, termini included. Looked up from germline, CDR1 is MNHNS and CDR2 is SASEGT. CDR3 protein: CASSEVGAGTSNF.